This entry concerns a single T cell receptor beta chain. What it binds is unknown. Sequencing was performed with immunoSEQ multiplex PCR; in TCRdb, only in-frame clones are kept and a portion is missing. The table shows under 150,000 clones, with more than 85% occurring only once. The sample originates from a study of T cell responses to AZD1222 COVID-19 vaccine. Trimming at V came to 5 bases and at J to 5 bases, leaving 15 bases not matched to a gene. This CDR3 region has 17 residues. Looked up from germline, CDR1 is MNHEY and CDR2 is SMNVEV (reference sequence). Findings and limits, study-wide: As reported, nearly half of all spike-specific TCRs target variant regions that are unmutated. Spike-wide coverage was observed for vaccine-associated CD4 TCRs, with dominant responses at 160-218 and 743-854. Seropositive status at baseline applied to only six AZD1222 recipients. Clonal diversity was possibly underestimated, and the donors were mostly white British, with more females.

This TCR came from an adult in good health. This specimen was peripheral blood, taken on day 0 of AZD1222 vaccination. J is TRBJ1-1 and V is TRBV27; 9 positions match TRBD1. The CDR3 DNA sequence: TGTGCCAGCAGTCAAATCGTCAGACAGGGGGTAATTACTGAAGCTTTCTTT. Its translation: CASSQIVRQGVITEAFF.